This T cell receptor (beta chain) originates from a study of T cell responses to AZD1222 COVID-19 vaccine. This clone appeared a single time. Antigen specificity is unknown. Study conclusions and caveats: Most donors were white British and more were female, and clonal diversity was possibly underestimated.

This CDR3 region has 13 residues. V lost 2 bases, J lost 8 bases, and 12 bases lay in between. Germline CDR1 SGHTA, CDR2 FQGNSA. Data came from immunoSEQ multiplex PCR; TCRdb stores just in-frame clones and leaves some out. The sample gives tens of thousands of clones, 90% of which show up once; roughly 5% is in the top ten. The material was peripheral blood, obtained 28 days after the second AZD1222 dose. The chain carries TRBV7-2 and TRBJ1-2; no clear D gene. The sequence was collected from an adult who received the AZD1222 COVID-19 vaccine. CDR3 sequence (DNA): TGTGCCAGCAGCTTAATGTTCCAGGCAGGCTACACCTTC. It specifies CASSLMFQAGYTF.